This is a list of T cell receptor beta chains from one sample in a study of molecular identifiers for immune sequencing clone quantification. Via MiXCR, TCRdb re-called the PCR reads, giving one row per CDR3 protein. The sample consists of about 640,000 distinct CDR3 sequences, approximately 20% of them appearing once. The sequenced material came from naive CD8+ T cells from blood, with Jurkat cell RNA spiked in. The source is a human donor in good health. Some libraries in this study had Jurkat cell RNA spiked in. CDR3s include the opening cysteine and the closing phenylalanine or tryptophan. D genes are given only for firm matches. Part of the rows lack a size; the others show once, few, many or a class for expanded clones.

clone size	D gene	V gene	J gene	CDR3 DNA	CDR3 protein
NA	NA	TRBV3-1	TRBJ1-5	TGTGCCAGCAGCCAAGGACAGTGGAATCAGCCCCAGCATTTT	CASSQGQWNQPQHF
many	TRBD2	TRBV29-1	TRBJ2-3	TGCAGCGTCGCACCCTCTAGCGGGAGGGCAGGGAGGACAGATACGCAGTATTTT	CSVAPSSGRAGRTDTQYF
few	NA	TRBV12-3/TRBV12-4	TRBJ2-3	TGTGCCAGCAGTTTCACCCCGGAGGTGTATACAACAGATACGCAGTATTTT	CASSFTPEVYTTDTQYF
many	TRBD1	TRBV6-1	TRBJ1-5	TGTGCCAGCAGTGAAGGGGACAGGGAATGGCCCCAGCATTTT	CASSEGDREWPQHF
few	TRBD1	TRBV7-2	TRBJ2-5	TGTGCCAGCAGCTTAGAGGACAGGGGGTGGGGAGAGACCCAGTACTTC	CASSLEDRGWGETQYF
many	TRBD1	TRBV20-1	TRBJ2-3	TGCAGTGCAGAGACAGGGGGCGAATTCACAGATACGCAGTATTTT	CSAETGGEFTDTQYF
many	NA	TRBV12-3/TRBV12-4	TRBJ2-7	TGTGCCAGCAGACCAAACTCCGGGCAGTACGAGCAGTACTTC	CASRPNSGQYEQYF
many	TRBD1	TRBV9	TRBJ2-7	TGTGCCAGCAGCGGGGGGACAGTCTCCGAGCAGTACTTC	CASSGGTVSEQYF
many	NA	TRBV4-3	TRBJ2-7	TGCGCCAGCAGCCAAGAGTTTAACGTTGGGACTTTCCTAAGCTACGAGCAGTACTTC	CASSQEFNVGTFLSYEQYF
NA	NA	TRBV27	TRBJ2-7	TGTGCCAGCAGTTTGACCAACACCTACGAGCAGTACTTC	CASSLTNTYEQYF
many	TRBD1	TRBV4-2	TRBJ2-7	TGTGCCAGCAGCCACGACAGGGGAACCTACGAGCAGTACTTC	CASSHDRGTYEQYF
few	NA	TRBV3-2	TRBJ1-1	TGTGCCAGCAGCCTAGACGGGGAGGAGGAAGCTTTCTTT	CASSLDGEEEAFF
NA	NA	TRBV15	TRBJ1-6	TGTGCCACCAGCAGTTCAGGGGCGGGTTCACCCCTCCACTTT	CATSSSGAGSPLHF
NA	TRBD2	TRBV4-3	TRBJ2-1	TGCGCCAGCAGCCAAGGACTAGCGGACTACGCTGAGCAGTTCTTC	CASSQGLADYAEQFF
many	TRBD1	TRBV7-9	TRBJ1-4	TGTGCCAGCAGCTTCGGACAGGGCAATGAAAAACTGTTTTTT	CASSFGQGNEKLFF
many	NA	TRBV27	TRBJ2-7	TGTGCCAGCAGTTTTTCGGTTACCTACGAGCAGTACTTC	CASSFSVTYEQYF
NA	NA	TRBV7-8	TRBJ2-2	TGTGCCAGCAGCTTAGCGGGAAGGGCCACCGGGGGGCTGTTTTTT	CASSLAGRATGGLFF
many	NA	TRBV7-6	TRBJ2-2	TGTGCCAGCAGCTTAGCTAGCCCCGGGGAGCTGTTTTTT	CASSLASPGELFF
many	TRBD1	TRBV6-5	TRBJ2-7	TGTGCCAGCAGTTCACAGGGGATTACCTACGAGCAGTACTTC	CASSSQGITYEQYF
few	NA	TRBV21-1	TRBJ2-7	TGTGCCAGCAGCAAAAGGTTTTACGAGCAGTACTTC	CASSKRFYEQYF
many	NA	TRBV12-3/TRBV12-4	TRBJ2-3	TGTGCCAGCAGTTTAGTACTAATGACAGATACGCAGTATTTT	CASSLVLMTDTQYF
NA	TRBD1	TRBV27	TRBJ1-1	TGTGCCAGCAGTCCGTGGACAGGGACTAGTGAAGCTTTCTTT	CASSPWTGTSEAFF
many	TRBD1	TRBV27	TRBJ2-7	TGTGCCAGCAGTCCCCGGGACAGGGGGATTGAGCAGTACTTC	CASSPRDRGIEQYF